This TCR beta chain was obtained from a study of shared clonotypes between healthy human individuals. Study-wide context: Used for every donor were three CD4 naive, three CD4 memory, two CD8 naive and one CD8 memory plate.

Study-wide findings and caveats: Among the subsets, naive ones generally showed larger estimated richness than memory ones.

Worth noting for this clone: Its antigen is unknown.

TCRdb's table, derived via immunoSEQ multiplex PCR, lists solely in-frame clones and lacks some. The data show over 2,000,000 clones, with roughly 93% seen just once and about 1.6% held by the top ten. Naive CD8 cells comprised CD45RO-negative, CCR7-positively selected cells, excluding terminally differentiated effector memory CD45RA+ cells. Healthy HIV-negative adults with no recent acute infections or vaccinations were recruited as donors. The donor cohort consisted entirely of Caucasian adults residing in Nashville, Tennessee. Germline V gene data show CDR1 as ENHRY and CDR2 as SYGVKD. Between the trimmed V and J ends, which lost 0 bases and 4 bases, there was a span of 14 bases. The CDR3 is 16 amino acids.

V is TRBV10-3 and J is TRBJ2-3; D is undetermined. This sequence originates from a man between 18 and 29 years old in good health. Some clones in this sample may be carry-over from other donors' samples. Sample: naive CD8+ T cells from PBMCs. CDR3 sequence (DNA): TGTGCCATCAGTGAGTCGGCCCGGGCCGCTTCAGATACGCAGTATTTT. Its translation is CAISESARAASDTQYF.